The 29 T cell receptor beta chains listed next were all sequenced from one sample in a study of blood T cell repertoires in COVID-19. Data came from immunoSEQ multiplex PCR; TCRdb stores just in-frame clones and leaves some out. The sample includes about 170,000 clones, approximately 82% of them seen just once. Sequenced sample: peripheral blood. The receptors shown here come from a woman older than 75 with acute or convalescent COVID-19.

V and J are TRBV29-1 and TRBJ1-4; unclear D gene. V was cut by 6 bases and J by 0 bases, with 11 bases left in between. Germline V gene lookup returns CDR1 SQVTM and CDR2 ANQGSEA. This CDR3 has 14 amino acids. The CDR3 sequence is CSVADGATNEKLFF. CDR3 in DNA: TGCAGCGTAGCGGACGGTGCAACTAATGAAAAACTGTTTTTT.

The chain couples TRBV19 to TRBJ1-4; 10 bases align to TRBD1. The CDR3 totals 14 residues. From germline, CDR1 is LNHDA and CDR2 SQIVND (reference sequence). V shed 4 bases, J shed 7 bases, and the junction held 3 bases outside the gene matches. CDR3 nucleotides: TGTGCCAGTAGTACCTGGGACAGGGGTGAAAAACTGTTTTTT. It specifies CASSTWDRGEKLFF.

The chain links TRBV5-4 to TRBJ2-7; 7 positions match TRBD2. V shed 4 bases and J 7 bases; nucleotides not matched to a gene: 14. The CDR3 length is 15 residues. The germline CDR1 and CDR2 sequences are SGHNT and YYREEE (reference sequence). In nucleotides, the CDR3 is TGTGCCAGCAGCCAGCTAGGCGGGAGAGCGCAAGAGCAGTACTTC. Translation gives CASSQLGGRAQEQYF.

The V and J genes are TRBV5-4 and TRBJ2-3; 9 bases line up with TRBD2. V lost 6 bases and J lost 5; bases outside the gene matches: 10. Germline V gene sequence: CDR1 SGHNT, CDR2 YYREEE (reference sequence). The CDR3 sequence is 15 residues long. The CDR3 DNA follows: TGTGCCAGCACTCTGGGGCTAGCGGGACAAGATACGCAGTATTTT. Its translation: CASTLGLAGQDTQYF.

The V gene is TRBV9, the J gene TRBJ2-1; TRBD2 matches at 11 bases. The germline CDR1 and CDR2 sequences are SGDLS and YYNGEE. The CDR3 is made up of 15 amino acids. V trimming: 1 base; J trimming: 4 bases; junction bases outside the gene matches: 1. The chain's CDR3 is CASSVLAGGYNEQFF. CDR3 nucleotide sequence: TGTGCCAGCAGCGTATTAGCGGGAGGGTACAATGAGCAGTTCTTC.

The chain has TRBV4-1 and TRBJ2-5, with D possibly matching TRBD1 (6 bases). V was trimmed by 1 base and J by 5 bases, leaving 17 bases between them. The CDR3 covers 16 residues. The V gene's germline CDR1 is MGHRA and CDR2 YSYEKL. In DNA form, the CDR3 reads TGCGCCAGCAGCCAAGTGTGGGCAGGGGCTTGGGAGACCCAGTACTTC. Amino acids: CASSQVWAGAWETQYF.

This rearrangement joins TRBV13 to TRBJ1-1; tentative D call: TRBD1 (6 bases). Germline V gives CDR1 PRHDT, CDR2 FYEKMQ (reference sequence). This CDR3 contains 17 residues. The V end was cut by 4 bases, the J end by 1 base, with 19 bases between. The CDR3 spells CASSSTADRSQNTEAFF. The CDR3 nucleotides are TGTGCCAGCAGCTCGACAGCAGACAGGTCACAGAACACTGAAGCTTTCTTT.

V and J are TRBV5-4 and TRBJ1-1; 7 nucleotides line up with TRBD1. CDR1 and CDR2 from the germline V gene are SGHNT and YYREEE (reference sequence). V trimming: 6 bases; J trimming: 0 bases; junction bases outside the gene matches: 8. The CDR3 runs to 15 residues. The CDR3 bases are TGTGCCAGCAAAGAGGGACAGTTCATGAACACTGAAGCTTTCTTT. It yields the protein CASKEGQFMNTEAFF.

There are a few counts of this clone. J is TRBJ1-3 and V is TRBV6-5, with TRBD1 identical over 7 bases. The V segment lost 6 bases and the J segment 7 bases; nucleotides outside the gene matches: 3. This CDR3 contains 12 residues. Germline-derived CDR1 and CDR2 are MNHEY and SVGAGI. CDR3 loop: CASRGTVNTIYF. The DNA for the CDR3 is TGTGCCAGCAGGGGGACAGTTAACACCATATATTTT.

The rearrangement joins TRBV5-1 to TRBJ2-5; TRBD2 matches at 11 bases. V lost 4 bases and J lost 5; bases outside the gene matches: 10. This CDR3 has 16 amino acids. Germline lookup yields CDR1 SGHRS and CDR2 YFSETQ. CDR3 protein: CASSLTSGIPAETQYF. The CDR3 coding sequence is TGCGCCAGCAGCCTGACTAGCGGGATTCCCGCGGAGACCCAGTACTTC. The full variable domain, with the rest looked up from reference TRBV5-1 and TRBJ2-5, is KAGVTQTPRYLIKTRGQQVTLSCSPISGHRSVSWYQQTPGQGLQFLFEYFSETQRNKGNFPGRFSGRQFSNSRSEMNVSTLELGDSALYLCASSLTSGIPAETQYFGPGTRLLVL.

CDR3 protein: CSVDPGGTEAFF. For the CDR3, the DNA is TGCAGCGTTGACCCGGGGGGCACTGAAGCTTTCTTT. This sequence joins TRBV29-1 and TRBJ1-1, with D perhaps matching TRBD1 (5 bases). The CDR3 covers 12 residues. Germline values: CDR1 SQVTM, CDR2 ANQGSEA. Trimming pared 3 bases from V and 4 bases from J, leaving 9 bases between. The whole variable domain, remainder taken from reference TRBV29-1 and TRBJ1-1, is SAVISQKPSRDICQRGTSLTIQCQVDSQVTMMFWYRQQPGQSLTLIATANQGSEATYESGFVIDKFPISRPNLTFSTLTVSNMSPEDSSIYLCSVDPGGTEAFFGQGTRLTVV.

In this sample, this clone turned up once. The chain recombines TRBV5-1 with TRBJ2-7; a possible D gene is TRBD1 (5 bases). The CDR3 contains 14 residues. Germline CDR1 reads SGHRS; CDR2 reads YFSETQ. Trimming cost V 1 base and J 1 base, with 9 bases left between them. CDR3 sequence: CASSLFPGSYEQYF. CDR3 nucleotide sequence: TGCGCCAGCAGCTTGTTTCCAGGGTCCTACGAGCAGTACTTC.

In DNA form, the CDR3 reads TGTGCCAGCAGCCAACTGGGGACTAGCGGGAGGTCTGGTGTTTTAAATGAGCAGTTCTTC. Translating it yields CASSQLGTSGRSGVLNEQFF. This sequence joins TRBV3-1 (or the pseudogene TRBV3-2) and TRBJ2-1; TRBD2 agrees at 15 bases. This CDR3 has 20 residues. V shed 2 bases and J 7 bases; nucleotides not matched to a gene: 15. Germline V gene data show CDR1 as LGHDT and CDR2 as YNNKEL (reference sequence).

In this sample, this clone turned up once. The rearrangement joins TRBV5-1 to TRBJ2-2; 11 bases are shared with TRBD2. Unmatched junction bases numbered 6, after V lost 6 bases and J lost 2 bases. The CDR3 covers 16 residues. CDR1 and CDR2 from the germline V gene are SGHRS and YFSETQ. The chain's CDR3 is CASTSTSGINTGELFF. The CDR3 nucleotides are TGCGCCAGCACCTCGACTAGCGGGATTAACACCGGGGAGCTGTTTTTT.

This sequence joins TRBV2 and TRBJ2-7, with D tentatively TRBD2 (5 bases). Looked up from germline, CDR1 is SNHLY and CDR2 is FYNNEI. Trimming removed 8 bases from V and 5 bases from J, with 10 bases in between. The CDR3 runs to 11 residues. The CDR3 DNA reads TGTGCCAGCTGGACTTGGAACGAGCAGTACTTC. It specifies CASWTWNEQYF.

This clone was seen once. V and J are TRBV25-1 and TRBJ2-2; TRBD1 agrees at 7 bases. The V and J ends lost 6 bases and 3 bases, in that order; junction bases with no gene match: 7. The germline CDR1 and CDR2 sequences are MGHDK and SYGVNS. The CDR3 is made up of 15 amino acids. The CDR3 nucleotides are TGTGCCAGCAGCCGACAGGGAATAGACACCGGGGAGCTGTTTTTT. Its protein product is CASSRQGIDTGELFF.

The gene calls are TRBV4-1 and TRBJ2-2; tentatively, D is TRBD2 (5 bases). From germline, CDR1 is MGHRA and CDR2 YSYEKL. The V end lost 8 bases, the J end lost 5 bases, and 12 bases lay between the germline ends. The CDR3 sequence is 13 residues long. The CDR3 sequence is CASRAGETGELFF. The CDR3 nucleotides read TGCGCCAGCCGGGCTGGGGAGACCGGGGAGCTGTTTTTT.

The chain employs TRBV6-6 and TRBJ1-2; 7 positions agree with TRBD1. The CDR3 consists of 16 residues. Germline-derived CDR1 and CDR2 are MNHNY and SVGAGI (reference sequence). V lost 5 bases to trimming and J lost 4 bases; unmatched junction nucleotides: 13. CDR3 in DNA: TGTGCCAGCAGTCCATACGGACAGGCGGAAACCTATGGCTACACCTTC. This translates into CASSPYGQAETYGYTF.

The gene calls are TRBV25-1 and TRBJ2-2; D unclear. This CDR3 has 14 residues. V lost 2 bases, J lost 3 bases, and 7 bases lay in between. Germline CDR1 reads MGHDK; CDR2 reads SYGVNS. The DNA of the CDR3 is TGTGCCAGCAGTGAAGGTCTAGACACCGGGGAGCTGTTTTTT. It specifies CASSEGLDTGELFF.

The chain combines TRBV5-4 with TRBJ1-1; D is unclear. The CDR3 has 15 amino acids. CDR1 is SGHNT and CDR2 is YYREEE in the germline V gene (reference sequence). V shed 1 base and J shed 1 base, with 11 bases lying between them. CDR3 sequence reads: CASSLPSVGNTEAFF. CDR3 sequence (DNA): TGTGCCAGCAGCTTGCCTTCGGTTGGGAACACTGAAGCTTTCTTT.

This chain uses TRBV9 with TRBJ1-3; weak D call: TRBD1 (5 bases). The germline CDR1 and CDR2 sequences are SGDLS and YYNGEE. This CDR3 comprises 13 residues. V lost 7 bases, J lost 0 bases, and 8 bases lay in between. CDR3 in amino acids: CASGALSGNTIYF. In DNA form, the CDR3 reads TGTGCCAGCGGGGCTCTCTCTGGAAACACCATATATTTT. Full variable domain (rest looked up from reference TRBV9 and TRBJ1-3): DSGVTQTPKHLITATGQRVTLRCSPRSGDLSVYWYQQSLDQGLQFLIQYYNGEERAKGNILERFSAQQFPDLHSELNLSSLELGDSALYFCASGALSGNTIYFGEGSWLTVV.

V and J are TRBV6-1 and TRBJ2-7, with D perhaps TRBD2 (5 bases). The CDR3 extends over 12 amino acids. CDR1 and CDR2 from the germline V gene are MNHNS and SASEGT. Trimming shortened V by 5 bases and J by 7 bases, and 12 bases separated the two germline ends. The CDR3 is CASSRTGGEQYF. CDR3 nucleotide sequence: TGTGCCAGCAGTCGGACTGGTGGGGAGCAGTACTTC.

The count of this clone is one. This chain connects TRBV6-2 or TRBV6-3 to TRBJ2-3, with a weak D call TRBD2 (6 bases). V lost 6 bases and J 3 bases, leaving 13 bases between the germline ends. The CDR3 has 14 amino acids. CDR1 MNHEY and CDR2 SVGEGT come from the germline V gene. This CDR3 reads CASSIIRETDTQYF. CDR3 nucleotide sequence: TGTGCCAGCAGCATAATTCGGGAGACAGATACGCAGTATTTT.

This clone occurred a few times. V gene TRBV7-9 combines with J gene TRBJ2-2; 9 bases line up with TRBD2. The CDR3 totals 15 residues. Germline loops: CDR1 SEHNR, CDR2 FQNEAQ (reference sequence). V dropped 6 bases and J dropped 1; count of bases not matched to a gene: 3. The CDR3 nucleotides read TGTGCCAGCAGGTCGACTAGCGGGAACACCGGGGAGCTGTTTTTT. Protein product: CASRSTSGNTGELFF.

This clone occurred once. The genes are TRBV3-1 (or the pseudogene TRBV3-2) and TRBJ2-5, with D maybe TRBD2 (5 bases). The CDR3 spans 13 residues. The V gene's germline CDR1 is LGHDT and CDR2 YNNKEL (reference sequence). The V gene lost 4 bases and the J gene lost 10 bases, with 16 bases spanning the gap. The CDR3 sequence is CASSLGGLRDQYF. The CDR3 nucleotides are TGTGCCAGCAGCCTCGGTGGGTTACGGGACCAGTACTTC.

The genes are TRBV2 and TRBJ1-2; D is unresolved. This CDR3 contains 14 residues. Trimming shortened V by 3 bases and J by 7 bases, and 15 bases separated the two germline ends. Per the germline V gene, CDR1 is SNHLY and CDR2 is FYNNEI. This CDR3 is CASSESGDLGGYTF. Here the CDR3 DNA reads TGTGCCAGCAGTGAGTCGGGAGACCTCGGTGGCTACACCTTC.

The genes are TRBV28 and TRBJ2-3; TRBD1 might be the D (6 bases). Germline V gives CDR1 MDHEN, CDR2 SYDVKM. CDR3 length: 14 residues. The V and J ends lost 8 bases and 2 bases respectively, with 14 bases between them. The CDR3 sequence: CASRGTTFTDTQYF. CDR3 sequence (DNA): TGTGCCAGCCGTGGGACAACCTTCACAGATACGCAGTATTTT.

In its sample, this clone was seen a few times. The chain has TRBV5-6 and TRBJ2-7; TRBD1 aligns across 10 bases. Germline trimming cut 2 bases from V and 6 bases from J; bases unmatched to any gene: 5. Germline CDR1 SGHDT, CDR2 YYEEEE. There are 14 residues in the CDR3. The CDR3 DNA reads TGTGCCAGCAGCTTTGGACAGGGGGATGGCGAGCAGTACTTC. Its translation: CASSFGQGDGEQYF.

The V gene is TRBV11-2, the J gene TRBJ2-1; TRBD2 matches at 11 bases. The CDR3 has 17 residues. Germline CDR1 SGHAT, CDR2 FQNNGV. The trim removed 1 base at V and 4 bases at J, leaving 6 bases unmatched. The CDR3 nucleotides read TGTGCCAGCAGCTTAGCCCCACGGACTAGCGGGTACAATGAGCAGTTCTTC. Its protein is CASSLAPRTSGYNEQFF.